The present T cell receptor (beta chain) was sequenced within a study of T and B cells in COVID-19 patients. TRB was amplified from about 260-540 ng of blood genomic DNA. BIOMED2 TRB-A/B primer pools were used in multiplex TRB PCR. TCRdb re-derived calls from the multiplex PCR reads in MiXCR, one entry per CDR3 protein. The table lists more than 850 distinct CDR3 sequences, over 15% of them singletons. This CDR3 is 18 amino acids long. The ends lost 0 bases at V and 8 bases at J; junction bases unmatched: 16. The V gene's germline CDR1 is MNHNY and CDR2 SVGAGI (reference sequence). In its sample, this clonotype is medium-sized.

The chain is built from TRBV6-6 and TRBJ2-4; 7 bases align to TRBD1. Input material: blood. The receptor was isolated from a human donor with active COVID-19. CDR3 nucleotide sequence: TGTGCCAGCAGTTACTCCAAACAGGGTAGGGGGCAGATGGACATTCAGTACTTC. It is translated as CASSYSKQGRGQMDIQYF.